These 25 T cell receptor beta chains were sequenced from one sample in a study of control samples from healthy donors and cancer patients. TCRdb's table, derived via immunoSEQ multiplex PCR, lists solely in-frame clones and lacks some. The sample holds fewer than 200,000 clones. The source material was blood. Receptors originate from a woman aged 25 to 45 in good health.

The gene calls are TRBV4-1 and TRBJ1-2; 10 bases align to TRBD1. J was trimmed by 8 bases and V by 0 bases; bases with no gene match: 12. Germline-derived CDR1 and CDR2 are MGHRA and YSYEKL. The CDR3 is 17 residues long. The CDR3 sequence is CASSQDLQDRGSRGYTF. In nucleotides, the CDR3 is TGCGCCAGCAGCCAAGATCTGCAGGACAGGGGGAGTAGGGGCTACACCTTC.

The V and J genes are TRBV7-9 and TRBJ2-7, with D perhaps matching TRBD1 or TRBD2 (5 bases each). Looked up from germline, CDR1 is SEHNR and CDR2 is FQNEAQ (reference sequence). Trimming stripped 5 bases from V and 0 bases from J, with 23 bases between. The CDR3 runs 18 residues. The CDR3 is CASSTRLRTGTGSYEQYF. The DNA for the CDR3 is TGTGCCAGCAGCACAAGACTGAGGACCGGGACCGGCTCCTACGAGCAGTACTTC.

This chain connects TRBV3-1 (or the pseudogene TRBV3-2) to TRBJ1-1; D is uncertain. Trimming left V 1 base short and J 0 bases short, with 6 bases between. The CDR3 sequence is 14 residues long. CDR1 is LGHDT, CDR2 YNNKEL, per germline (reference sequence). CDR3 bases: TGTGCCAGCAGCCAAGCGTTCATGAACACTGAAGCTTTCTTT. Translating gives CASSQAFMNTEAFF.

The V and J genes are TRBV11-1 and TRBJ2-5; D unclear. V was trimmed by 4 bases and J by 4 bases, leaving 10 bases between them. The CDR3 is 13 amino acids. Germline values: CDR1 SGHAT, CDR2 FQDESV (reference sequence). Here the CDR3 reads CASSSHLGETQYF. The CDR3 DNA reads as TGTGCCAGCAGCTCCCACCTGGGAGAGACCCAGTACTTC.

This chain joins TRBV25-1 and TRBJ1-2, with TRBD1 matching 7 bases. The CDR3 covers 13 residues. V was clipped by 4 bases and J by 9 bases; unmatched bases: 8. Germline CDR1 and CDR2: MGHDK and SYGVNS. Written as DNA, the CDR3 is TGTGCCAGCAGTGCAGGGACAGTTTCAAGCTACACCTTC. Translating gives CASSAGTVSSYTF.

The chain uses TRBV6-2 or TRBV6-3 and TRBJ1-1; no clear D gene. V lost 1 base and J lost 1, with 7 bases in between. CDR1 MNHEY and CDR2 SVGEGT come from the germline V gene. This CDR3 spans 14 amino acids. CDR3 sequence: CASSYLQRNTEAFF. The DNA of the CDR3 is TGTGCCAGCAGTTACTTGCAGCGGAACACTGAAGCTTTCTTT.

The V gene is TRBV11-1, the J gene TRBJ2-1; 7 bases map to TRBD1. The germline V gene has CDR1 SGHAT and CDR2 FQDESV (reference sequence). V dropped 6 bases and J dropped 1; count of bases not matched to a gene: 3. The CDR3 totals 14 residues. The CDR3 coding sequence is TGTGCCAGCAGTGGGGGACAGTCCTACAATGAGCAGTTCTTC. This gives the protein CASSGGQSYNEQFF.

J is TRBJ1-1 and V is TRBV29-1, with a weak D call TRBD1 (5 bases). The CDR3 has 10 residues. Germline values: CDR1 SQVTM, CDR2 ANQGSEA. The germline V and J ends were trimmed by 4 bases and 6 bases, with 6 bases remaining between them. CDR3 sequence (DNA): TGCAGCGTTGTCAGGGCTGAAGCTTTCTTT. Residues: CSVVRAEAFF.

The chain employs TRBV3-1 (or the pseudogene TRBV3-2) and TRBJ2-7; no clear D. Germline CDR1 reads LGHDT; CDR2 reads YNNKEL (reference sequence). The CDR3 extends over 13 amino acids. The V gene lost 1 base and the J gene lost 3 bases, with 7 bases spanning the gap. Written as DNA, the CDR3 is TGTGCCAGCAGCCAAGGATTTGGCTACGAGCAGTACTTC. It codes for CASSQGFGYEQYF.

The CDR3 bases are TGTGCCAGCAGCCAAGGGGAACTATCCGTGGAGACCCAGTACTTC. It yields the protein CASSQGELSVETQYF. This chain connects TRBV4-2 to TRBJ2-5; D uncertain. V was cut by 1 base and J by 5 bases, with 14 bases left in between. Germline CDR1 LGHNA, CDR2 YNFKEQ. CDR3 size: 15 residues.

The chain uses TRBV27 and TRBJ2-7; D remains ambiguous. With 3 bases removed from V and 1 base from J, the gap between germline ends came to 7 bases. This CDR3 comprises 13 residues. The germline V gene encodes CDR1 MNHEY and CDR2 SMNVEV (reference sequence). CDR3 loop: CASSLKGSYEQYF. CDR3 sequence (DNA): TGTGCCAGCAGTTTGAAGGGTTCCTACGAGCAGTACTTC.

The chain recombines TRBV9 with TRBJ2-2, with TRBD2 identical over 10 bases. This CDR3 spans 17 amino acids. Losses at the gene ends were 1 base for V and 4 bases for J; bases not matched to a gene: 7. Germline-derived CDR1 and CDR2 are SGDLS and YYNGEE. The CDR3 region is CASSVNLAGESTGELFF. The CDR3 coding sequence is TGTGCCAGCAGCGTAAACCTAGCGGGGGAGAGCACCGGGGAGCTGTTTTTT.

The CDR3 DNA sequence: TGTGCCAGCTCACCCTCCCGGACTTTCTCCTCCTACAATGAGCAGTTCTTC. It translates to CASSPSRTFSSYNEQFF. The chain is built from TRBV18 and TRBJ2-1, with D maybe TRBD2 (5 bases). Germline CDR1 reads KGHSH; CDR2 reads LQKENI. With 3 bases removed from V and 0 bases from J, the gap between germline ends came to 15 bases. The CDR3 totals 17 residues.

The rearrangement joins TRBV5-1 to TRBJ1-2; TRBD1 aligns across 8 bases. Per germline, CDR1 SGHRS and CDR2 YFSETQ. This CDR3 spans 14 amino acids. With 2 bases clipped from V and 4 bases from J, the junction kept 4 bases outside the gene matches. Here the CDR3 reads CASSLADRGYGYTF. CDR3 DNA: TGCGCCAGCAGCTTAGCCGACAGGGGCTATGGCTACACCTTC.

The V call is TRBV7-8, the J call TRBJ1-5; no firm D call. The CDR3 loop spans 16 amino acids. The ends were cut back, 1 base at V and 0 bases at J, with 10 bases in the middle. The germline CDR1 and CDR2 sequences are SGHVS and FQNEAQ. CDR3 sequence reads: CASSLGSPYSNQPQHF. The CDR3 DNA reads as TGTGCCAGCAGCTTAGGGTCCCCCTATAGCAATCAGCCCCAGCATTTT.

This sequence joins TRBV18 and TRBJ1-2; D is unclear. The germline gives CDR1 KGHSH, CDR2 LQKENI. The CDR3 runs to 14 residues. Trimming cost V 8 bases and J 6 bases, with 19 bases left between them. CDR3 in amino acids: CASRAGGSGDGYTF. The CDR3 DNA sequence: TGTGCCAGCAGAGCGGGTGGATCCGGGGATGGCTACACCTTC.

This chain links TRBV12-3 or TRBV12-4 with TRBJ1-1; D gene uncertain. The CDR3 loop spans 13 amino acids. The ends were cut back, 6 bases at V and 6 bases at J, with 14 bases in the middle. CDR3 amino acids: CASRTLRSAEAFF. CDR3 DNA sequence: TGTGCCAGCAGAACCCTTCGGAGCGCTGAAGCTTTCTTT.

V gene TRBV3-1 (or the pseudogene TRBV3-2) combines with J gene TRBJ1-6; D possibly corresponds to TRBD1 (6 bases). The CDR3 is 12 amino acids. Germline V lookup: CDR1 LGHDT, CDR2 YNNKEL (reference sequence). The V gene lost 5 bases and the J gene lost 11 bases, with 10 bases spanning the gap. The CDR3 coding sequence is TGTGCCAGCAGCAACACAGGGACACCCCTCCACTTT. It codes for CASSNTGTPLHF.

This chain uses TRBV19 with TRBJ1-2; D possibly corresponds to TRBD1 (6 bases). Trimming removed 6 bases from V and 4 bases from J, with 15 bases in between. Germline lookup yields CDR1 LNHDA and CDR2 SQIVND (reference sequence). This CDR3 has 14 amino acids. The CDR3 sequence is CASRTGDTFYGYTF. The CDR3 coding sequence is TGTGCCAGTAGGACCGGGGACACCTTCTATGGCTACACCTTC.

This chain uses TRBV9 with TRBJ1-6, with D tentatively TRBD1 (5 bases). The germline V gene encodes CDR1 SGDLS and CDR2 YYNGEE. CDR3 length: 17 amino acids. The ends were cut back, 0 bases at V and 5 bases at J, with 15 bases in the middle. The DNA of the CDR3 is TGTGCCAGCAGCGTAGCTATGCAGGGTGGAGATAATTCACCCCTCCACTTT. It specifies CASSVAMQGGDNSPLHF.

The rearrangement uses TRBV6-5 and TRBJ1-4; no clear D. Trimming left V 7 bases short and J 8 bases short, with 14 bases between. Germline-derived CDR1 and CDR2 are MNHEY and SVGAGI. The CDR3 totals 13 residues. CDR3 region: CASMRNQKEKLFF. As DNA, the CDR3 is TGTGCCAGCATGAGGAATCAAAAAGAAAAACTGTTTTTT.

The chain couples TRBV5-1 to TRBJ1-4, with 7 bases aligning to TRBD1. V gave up 3 bases and J gave up 8 bases; unmatched junction bases: 7. This CDR3 region has 14 residues. Per germline, CDR1 SGHRS and CDR2 YFSETQ. As DNA, the CDR3 is TGCGCCAGCAGCTATCAGGGGGGAAACGAAAAACTGTTTTTT. The encoded protein is CASSYQGGNEKLFF.

The V gene is TRBV19, the J gene TRBJ1-1, with 10 bases that match TRBD1. The CDR3 spans 14 residues. Trimming cost V 4 bases and J 4 bases; bases outside gene matches: 3. Germline assignment: CDR1 LNHDA and CDR2 SQIVND (reference sequence). CDR3 DNA: TGTGCCAGTAGTAGACAGGGGGCTAGCACTGAAGCTTTCTTT. Amino acids: CASSRQGASTEAFF.

The chain carries TRBV27 and TRBJ1-5; D is undetermined. The CDR3 consists of 15 residues. V was pared by 5 bases and J by 0 bases, with 11 bases between. Germline CDR1 and CDR2: MNHEY and SMNVEV (reference sequence). The CDR3 DNA is TGTGCCAGCAGTCCCCAGCTTCTTAGCAATCAGCCCCAGCATTTT. Translation gives CASSPQLLSNQPQHF.

V is TRBV7-9 and J is TRBJ2-1, with a tentative D call TRBD1 (6 bases). Trimming left V 5 bases short and J 1 base short, with 12 bases between. The germline V gene encodes CDR1 SEHNR and CDR2 FQNEAQ (reference sequence). The CDR3 contains 15 residues. In DNA form, the CDR3 reads TGTGCCAGCAGCCCGCGAGGGGGTTCCTACAATGAGCAGTTCTTC. The encoded protein is CASSPRGGSYNEQFF.